A single sample gave rise to the 20 T cell receptor beta chains below, sequenced in a study of blood T cell repertoires in COVID-19. TCRdb's table, derived via immunoSEQ multiplex PCR, lists solely in-frame clones and lacks some. Among over 150,000 clones listed, about 80% were seen once. Specimen: peripheral blood. Receptors originate from a woman in her 70s with acute or convalescent COVID-19.

This clone was seen only a few times. This chain connects TRBV29-1 to TRBJ2-2; D possibly corresponds to TRBD2 (5 bases). Trimming removed 6 bases at V and 3 bases at J, with 5 bases between. The CDR3 contains 11 residues. Germline loops: CDR1 SQVTM, CDR2 ANQGSEA. The CDR3 region has the DNA TGCAGCGTCGGGGACACCGGGGAGCTGTTTTTT. Translating it yields CSVGDTGELFF.

The rearrangement uses TRBV6-5 and TRBJ1-1; D gene uncertain. With 7 bases removed from V and 2 bases from J, the gap between germline ends came to 14 bases. Germline V gene sequence: CDR1 MNHEY, CDR2 SVGAGI. CDR3 length: 14 amino acids. The CDR3 bases are TGTGCCAGCATCCGGGGAAACCTTAACACTGAAGCTTTCTTT. Its protein is CASIRGNLNTEAFF.

The V call is TRBV3-1 (or the pseudogene TRBV3-2), the J call TRBJ2-1, with D maybe TRBD2 (6 bases). The CDR3 totals 17 residues. Deletions cut 0 bases from V and 5 bases from J, with 17 bases between. Germline assignment: CDR1 LGHDT and CDR2 YNNKEL (reference sequence). The CDR3 sequence is CASSQDGLAISHNEQFF. The CDR3 DNA reads as TGTGCCAGCAGCCAAGATGGTCTAGCGATCAGTCACAATGAGCAGTTCTTC.

The V and J genes are TRBV5-6 and TRBJ1-2; weak D call: TRBD1 (6 bases). The CDR3 runs to 13 residues. Germline CDR1 reads SGHDT; CDR2 reads YYEEEE. V lost 4 bases to trimming and J lost 4 bases, with 11 bases between them. The CDR3 loop reads CASSQQGTYGYTF. The CDR3 DNA is TGTGCCAGCAGCCAGCAGGGGACCTATGGCTACACCTTC.

The gene calls are TRBV12-5 and TRBJ1-6; tentative D call: TRBD1 (6 bases). The CDR3 spans 15 residues. Germline-derived CDR1 and CDR2 are LGHNT and FRNRAP. The V end lost 1 base, the J end lost 7 bases, and 11 bases lay between the germline ends. The CDR3 region is CASGLETGLNSPLHF. In DNA, the CDR3 is TGTGCTAGTGGTTTGGAAACAGGGTTAAATTCACCCCTCCACTTT.

The rearrangement joins TRBV10-3 to TRBJ2-6, with 7 bases that match TRBD1. The J segment lost 1 base and the V segment lost 7 bases, leaving 4 bases of the junction unmatched. The CDR3 is 15 amino acids. Per the germline V gene, CDR1 is ENHRY and CDR2 is SYGVKD. The CDR3 DNA reads TGTGCCATCACCCAGGGGGTATCTGGGGCCAACGTCCTGACTTTC. As protein: CAITQGVSGANVLTF.

The chain has TRBV18 and TRBJ2-2; 11 bases fit TRBD2. Germline V CDR1 and CDR2: KGHSH, LQKENI. The CDR3 extends over 16 amino acids. V dropped 5 bases and J dropped 2; count of bases not matched to a gene: 4. The CDR3 protein is CASSTSGSSNTGELFF. The CDR3 DNA follows: TGTGCCAGCTCAACTAGCGGGAGCAGCAACACCGGGGAGCTGTTTTTT.

The chain carries TRBV9 and TRBJ2-7; D remains unclear. The germline V gene has CDR1 SGDLS and CDR2 YYNGEE. V gave up 4 bases and J gave up 2 bases, with 4 bases separating them. The CDR3 runs 11 residues. CDR3 sequence: CASSSAYEQYF. DNA of the CDR3: TGTGCCAGCAGCTCCGCCTACGAGCAGTACTTC.

This chain joins TRBV9 and TRBJ2-4, with D uncertain. With 0 bases removed from V and 2 bases from J, the gap between germline ends came to 12 bases. The CDR3 contains 16 residues. Germline V lookup: CDR1 SGDLS, CDR2 YYNGEE. CDR3: CASSVESDRTKNIQYF. The CDR3 nucleotides read TGTGCCAGCAGCGTAGAAAGCGATCGGACCAAAAACATTCAGTACTTC.

The V call is TRBV11-2, the J call TRBJ2-1; TRBD2 matches 11 bases. Losses at the gene ends were 0 bases for V and 4 bases for J; bases not matched to a gene: 8. Germline V gene data show CDR1 as SGHAT and CDR2 as FQNNGV. This CDR3 comprises 18 residues. Written as DNA, the CDR3 is TGTGCCAGCAGCTTAGAGATTCCTAGCGGGAGGAGTTACAATGAGCAGTTCTTC. Translating gives CASSLEIPSGRSYNEQFF.

The V gene is TRBV3-1 (or the pseudogene TRBV3-2), the J gene TRBJ1-1; D gene ambiguous. Germline assignment: CDR1 LGHDT and CDR2 YNNKEL (reference sequence). The V gene lost 1 base and the J gene lost 10 bases, with 10 bases spanning the gap. The CDR3 is made up of 12 amino acids. In nucleotides, the CDR3 is TGTGCCAGCAGCCAAGGCGGGTTCTCAGCTTTCTTT. Its translation: CASSQGGFSAFF.

This clone was seen a few times. CDR3 region: CASSLNRFGGELFF. The CDR3 DNA follows: TGTGCCAGCAGCCTAAACAGATTTGGCGGGGAGCTGTTTTTT. The chain uses TRBV14 and TRBJ2-2, with D unresolved. V was pared by 4 bases and J by 7 bases, with 13 bases between. Germline loops: CDR1 SGHDN, CDR2 FVKESK. The CDR3 contains 14 residues.

The gene calls are TRBV29-1 and TRBJ2-1, with TRBD2 matching 10 bases. Germline CDR1 and CDR2: SQVTM and ANQGSEA. CDR3 length equals 13 residues. The V and J ends lost 5 bases and 10 bases, in that order; junction bases with no gene match: 8. The CDR3 spells CSVWPSGGREQFF. CDR3 DNA: TGCAGCGTTTGGCCTAGCGGGGGTAGGGAGCAGTTCTTC.

The chain employs TRBV7-3 and TRBJ2-5, with a possible D match to TRBD1 (6 bases). The CDR3 is 15 residues long. V was shortened by 0 bases and J by 5 bases, with 13 bases between the two germline ends. The germline gives CDR1 SGHTA, CDR2 FQGTGA. The CDR3 DNA reads TGTGCCAGCAGCTTAACATACGCAGGGGAGGAGACCCAGTACTTC. The encoded protein is CASSLTYAGEETQYF. The full variable domain, with the rest looked up from reference TRBV7-3 and TRBJ2-5, is GAGVSQTPSNKVTEKGKYVELRCDPISGHTALYWYRQSLGQGPEFLIYFQGTGAADDSGLPNDRFFAVRPEGSVSTLKIQRTERGDSAVYLCASSLTYAGEETQYFGPGTRLLVL.

The V gene is TRBV19, the J gene TRBJ1-5, with D possibly matching TRBD1 (6 bases). This CDR3 has 15 amino acids. CDR1 is LNHDA and CDR2 is SQIVND in the germline V gene (reference sequence). The V end was cut by 9 bases, the J end by 3 bases, with 18 bases between. The CDR3 region has the DNA TGTGCCAGCGGAAGGGGGTCTGTGGACAATCAGCCCCAGCATTTT. This translates into CASGRGSVDNQPQHF.

The CDR3 DNA reads as TGTGCCAGCAGCCAAGGTTGGGGTACTAGCGAAAAACTGTTTTTT. It is translated as CASSQGWGTSEKLFF. This chain connects TRBV4-2 to TRBJ1-4; D remains unclear. The CDR3 runs 15 residues. The germline CDR1 and CDR2 sequences are LGHNA and YNFKEQ. Trimming shortened V by 1 base and J by 8 bases, and 14 bases separated the two germline ends.

The chain has TRBV7-3 and TRBJ2-3, with D tentatively TRBD2 (5 bases). V dropped 5 bases and J dropped 4 bases, with 13 bases sitting between them. CDR1 and CDR2 from the germline V gene are SGHTA and FQGTGA. The CDR3 is 14 amino acids. DNA for the CDR3: TGTGCCAGCAGCCCGGGCCTGGGAGCAGATACGCAGTATTTT. Amino acids: CASSPGLGADTQYF.

The chain combines TRBV19 with TRBJ2-6; no reliable D call. The CDR3 totals 15 residues. CDR1 and CDR2 (germline): LNHDA, SQIVND (reference sequence). With 3 bases removed from V and 1 base from J, the gap between germline ends came to 7 bases. The CDR3 DNA follows: TGTGCCAGTAGTATTCGCAGTTCTGGGGCCAACGTCCTGACTTTC. Translation: CASSIRSSGANVLTF.

This clone was found once. The V gene is TRBV6-6, the J gene TRBJ1-5; TRBD1 matches at 8 bases. This CDR3 spans 13 amino acids. Looked up from germline, CDR1 is MNHNY and CDR2 is SVGAGI (reference sequence). Trimming removed 10 bases from V and 3 bases from J; junction bases left unmatched: 5. The CDR3 DNA follows: TGTGCCAATGGACAGGGAACCAATCAGCCCCAGCATTTT. Its translation: CANGQGTNQPQHF.

This clone was observed at least ten times. The chain recombines TRBV7-9 with TRBJ1-1; 8 bases line up with TRBD1. The germline V gene encodes CDR1 SEHNR and CDR2 FQNEAQ (reference sequence). The CDR3 is 14 residues long. V lost 1 base and J lost 7; bases outside the gene matches: 5. The CDR3 is CASSLVRGRVEAFF. CDR3 DNA: TGTGCCAGCAGCTTAGTCAGGGGGCGCGTTGAAGCTTTCTTT.